The present T cell receptor beta chain was sequenced within a study of OX40 agonist ivuxolimab in advanced cancers. Study in general: At 65% to 90% male, the cohort had a mean age of 60 years, ranging from about 20 to 80. Two cutaneous melanoma patients and one hepatocellular carcinoma patient, three in all, had partial responses.

Study-wide results and caveats: Normalized T-cell clonal expansion was also low in a subset of nonresponders. Fewer expanded clones were found on average in CD4+ than in CD8+ T cells.

Profiled with immunoSEQ multiplex PCR; TCRdb holds only in-frame clones, not every one. The table records under 60,000 clones, about 90% of them present only once. To note about this clone: Its antigen is unknown.

CDR3 length: 17 residues. Germline CDR1 is SGHKS and CDR2 is YYEKEE (reference sequence). V shed 1 base and J shed 0 bases, with 14 bases lying between them. Sequencing was performed on CD4+ or CD8+ T cells sorted from blood, taken in a trial of the OX40 agonist ivuxolimab. The origin of this receptor is an adult with an advanced solid tumor such as melanoma, head and neck, liver or kidney cancer. The chain combines TRBV5-5 with TRBJ2-1; possible D gene TRBD2, 6 bases. The chain's CDR3 is CASSLRGLPSSYNEQFF. In DNA form, the CDR3 reads TGTGCCAGCAGCTTGCGGGGACTCCCAAGCTCCTACAATGAGCAGTTCTTC.